This T cell receptor (beta chain) was captured in a study of vaccination and CD4 T cells after COVID-19. Overall study: Median time from COVID diagnosis to post-COVID sampling was about 14 weeks (35 to 161). Treatment of control cultures consisted of a CEFX pool, an HIV-1 Nef pool, or no peptide.

The CDR3 is made up of 17 amino acids. Germline V gene sequence: CDR1 SGHKS, CDR2 YYEKEE (reference sequence). A remark on this clonotype: The antigen remains unidentified. At one end, the junction sequence differs from germline, possibly due to a read error.

With the Oncomine TCR Beta short-read assay, DNA from cultured CD4+ T cells was sequenced. TCRdb processed the PCR reads anew with MiXCR; each CDR3 protein has one entry. The sample has around 19,000 distinct CDR3 sequences; 78% are singletons. The treatment was: roughly 10-day PBMC culture with coronavirus spike peptide pools or control peptides (ViraFEST assay). The sequenced sample was CD4+ T cells from blood, cultured in vitro, obtained after SARS-CoV-2 vaccination. This receptor was taken from a human donor who received a COVID-19 vaccine. V is TRBV5-5 and J is TRBJ1-6; 7 bases fit TRBD1. This CDR3 reads CASSSLTGPNNNSPLHF. CDR3 DNA sequence: TGCGCCAGCAGCTCCTTGACAGGGCCGAATAATAATTCACCCCTCCACTTT.